This T cell receptor beta chain was identified in a study of a mutant IDH1 vaccine in newly diagnosed glioma. For the study at large: In some groups vaccination began 4-6 weeks post-radiotherapy; others received it with temozolomide. Findings and caveats of the study: Among patients, 80% to 95% showed immune responses induced by the vaccine. Pseudoprogression looked unconnected to shifts in top peripheral T cell clonotypes.

Measured with immunoSEQ multiplex PCR; TCRdb has only the in-frame clones, and not every one. The sample shows around 36,000 clones, 80% to 95% of them seen only once. In the case of this clone: Its antigen is as yet unknown.

The sample's time point: week 5, during vaccination. Every single dose of the vaccine, 300 ug of mutant IDH1 20-mer peptide, came with topical imiquimod. The source was PBMCs, collected from a glioma patient whose treatment included an IDH1 peptide vaccine. The receptor's source is a man aged 45-65 years with glioma.

The CDR3 loop is CASRISNQPQHF. The CDR3 DNA follows: TGTGCCAGCCGGATCAGCAATCAGCCCCAGCATTTT. The rearrangement uses TRBV19 and TRBJ1-5; D is ambiguous. Between the trimmed V and J ends, which lost 9 bases and 1 base, there was a span of 7 bases. The CDR3 has 12 residues. The germline gives CDR1 LNHDA, CDR2 SQIVND (reference sequence).